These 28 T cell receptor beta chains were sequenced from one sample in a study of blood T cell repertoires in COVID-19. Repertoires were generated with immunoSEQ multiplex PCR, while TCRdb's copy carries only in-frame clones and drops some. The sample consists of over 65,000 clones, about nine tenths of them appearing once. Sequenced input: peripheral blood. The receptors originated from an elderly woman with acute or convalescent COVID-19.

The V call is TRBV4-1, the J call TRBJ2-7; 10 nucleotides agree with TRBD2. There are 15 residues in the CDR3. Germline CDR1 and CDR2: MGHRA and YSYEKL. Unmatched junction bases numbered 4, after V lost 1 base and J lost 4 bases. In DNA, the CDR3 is TGCGCCAGCAGCCAAGGGGATAGCGGGAGGTACGAGCAGTACTTC. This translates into CASSQGDSGRYEQYF.

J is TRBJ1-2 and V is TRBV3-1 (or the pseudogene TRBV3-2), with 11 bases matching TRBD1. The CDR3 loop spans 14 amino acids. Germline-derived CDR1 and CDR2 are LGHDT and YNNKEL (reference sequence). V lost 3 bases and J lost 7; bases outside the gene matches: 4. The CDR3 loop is CASSQDRGLSGYTF. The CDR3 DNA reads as TGTGCCAGCAGCCAGGACAGGGGGCTGAGTGGCTACACCTTC.

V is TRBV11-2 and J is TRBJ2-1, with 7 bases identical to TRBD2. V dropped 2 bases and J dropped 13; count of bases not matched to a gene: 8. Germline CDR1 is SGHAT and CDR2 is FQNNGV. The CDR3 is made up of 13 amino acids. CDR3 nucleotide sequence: TGTGCCAGCAGCTTAATTCTTGGGAGGGCCCAGTTCTTC. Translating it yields CASSLILGRAQFF.

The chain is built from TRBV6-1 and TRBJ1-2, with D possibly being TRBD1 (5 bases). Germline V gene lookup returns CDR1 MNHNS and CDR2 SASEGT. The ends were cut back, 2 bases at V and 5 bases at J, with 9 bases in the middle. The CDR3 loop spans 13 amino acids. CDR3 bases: TGTGCCAGCAGTGAACGGCAGGGTTATGGCTACACCTTC. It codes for CASSERQGYGYTF.

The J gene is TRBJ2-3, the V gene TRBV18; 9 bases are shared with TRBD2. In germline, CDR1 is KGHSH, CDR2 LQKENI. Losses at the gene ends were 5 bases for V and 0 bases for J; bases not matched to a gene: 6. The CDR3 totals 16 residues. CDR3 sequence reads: CASSVLAGHSTDTQYF. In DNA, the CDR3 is TGTGCCAGCTCAGTCCTAGCGGGACATAGCACAGATACGCAGTATTTT.

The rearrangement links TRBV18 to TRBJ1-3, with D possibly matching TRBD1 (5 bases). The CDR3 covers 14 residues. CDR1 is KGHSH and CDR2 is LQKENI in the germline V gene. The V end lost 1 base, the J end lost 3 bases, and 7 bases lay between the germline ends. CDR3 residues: CASSPQGIGNTIYF. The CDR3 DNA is TGTGCCAGCTCACCACAGGGGATTGGAAACACCATATATTTT.

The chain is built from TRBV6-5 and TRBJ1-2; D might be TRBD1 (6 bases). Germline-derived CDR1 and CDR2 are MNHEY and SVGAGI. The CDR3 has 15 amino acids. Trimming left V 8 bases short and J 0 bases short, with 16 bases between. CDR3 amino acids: CASLTGDRANYGYTF. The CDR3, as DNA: TGTGCCAGCCTGACAGGAGATAGAGCTAACTATGGCTACACCTTC.

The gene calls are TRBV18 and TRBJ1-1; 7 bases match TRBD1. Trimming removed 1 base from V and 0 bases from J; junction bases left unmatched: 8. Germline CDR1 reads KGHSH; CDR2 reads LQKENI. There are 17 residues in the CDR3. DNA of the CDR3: TGTGCCAGCTCACCACGGACCGGGACAGCCTTGAACACTGAAGCTTTCTTT. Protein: CASSPRTGTALNTEAFF.

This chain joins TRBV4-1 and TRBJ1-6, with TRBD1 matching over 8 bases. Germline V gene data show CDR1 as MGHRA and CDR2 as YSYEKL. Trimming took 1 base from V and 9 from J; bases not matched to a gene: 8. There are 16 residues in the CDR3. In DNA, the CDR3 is TGCGCCAGCAGCCAAGCCGGCAGGGGGCTTGTTTCACCCCTCCACTTT. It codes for CASSQAGRGLVSPLHF.

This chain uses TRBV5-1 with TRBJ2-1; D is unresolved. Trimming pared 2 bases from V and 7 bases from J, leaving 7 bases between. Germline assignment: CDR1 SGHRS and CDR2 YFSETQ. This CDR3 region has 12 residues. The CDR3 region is CASSLVVNEQFF. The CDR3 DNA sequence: TGCGCCAGCAGCTTAGTAGTTAATGAGCAGTTCTTC.

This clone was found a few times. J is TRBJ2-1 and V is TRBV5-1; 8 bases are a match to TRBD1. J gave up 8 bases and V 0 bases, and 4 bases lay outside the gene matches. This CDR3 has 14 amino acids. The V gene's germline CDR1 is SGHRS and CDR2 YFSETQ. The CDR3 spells CASSLGQGIDEQFF. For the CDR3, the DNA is TGCGCCAGCAGCTTGGGACAGGGGATCGATGAGCAGTTCTTC.

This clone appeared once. The CDR3 sequence: CASSQIADTQYF. The DNA of the CDR3 is TGTGCCAGCAGTCAGATAGCGGATACGCAGTATTTT. The J gene is TRBJ2-3, the V gene TRBV6-5, with D possibly being TRBD2 (5 bases). The CDR3 extends over 12 amino acids. Germline CDR1 is MNHEY and CDR2 is SVGAGI. With 5 bases removed from V and 6 bases from J, the gap between germline ends came to 9 bases.

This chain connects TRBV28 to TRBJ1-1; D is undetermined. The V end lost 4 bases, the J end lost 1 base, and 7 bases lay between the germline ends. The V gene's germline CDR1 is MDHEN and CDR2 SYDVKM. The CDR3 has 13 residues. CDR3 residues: CASSYTWNTEAFF. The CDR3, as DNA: TGTGCCAGCAGTTACACCTGGAACACTGAAGCTTTCTTT. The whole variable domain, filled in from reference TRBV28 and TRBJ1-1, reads DVKVTQSSRYLVKRTGEKVFLECVQDMDHENMFWYRQDPGLGLRLIYFSYDVKMKEKGDIPEGYSVSREKKERFSLILESASTNQTSMYLCASSYTWNTEAFFGQGTRLTVV.

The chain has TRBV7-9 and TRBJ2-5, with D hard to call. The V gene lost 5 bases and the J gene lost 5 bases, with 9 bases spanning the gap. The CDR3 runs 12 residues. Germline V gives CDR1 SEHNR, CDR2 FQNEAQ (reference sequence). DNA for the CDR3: TGTGCCAGCAGCAAAGAAGCGGAGACCCAGTACTTC. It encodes CASSKEAETQYF. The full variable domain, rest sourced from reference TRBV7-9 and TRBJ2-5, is DTGVSQNPRHKITKRGQNVTFRCDPISEHNRLYWYRQTLGQGPEFLTYFQNEAQLEKSRLLSDRFSAERPKGSFSTLEIQRTEQGDSAMYLCASSKEAETQYFGPGTRLLVL.

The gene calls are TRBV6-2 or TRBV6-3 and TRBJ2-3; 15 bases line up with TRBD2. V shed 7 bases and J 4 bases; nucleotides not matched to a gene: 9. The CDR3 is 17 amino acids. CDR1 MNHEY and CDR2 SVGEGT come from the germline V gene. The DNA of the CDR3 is TGTGCCAGCACCCCTGGGACTAGCGGGGGGTACGCAGATACGCAGTATTTT. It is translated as CASTPGTSGGYADTQYF.

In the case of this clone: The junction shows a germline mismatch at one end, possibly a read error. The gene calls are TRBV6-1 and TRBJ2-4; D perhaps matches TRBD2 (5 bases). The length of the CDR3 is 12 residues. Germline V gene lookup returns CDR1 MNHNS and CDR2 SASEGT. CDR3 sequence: CASSEALGRLDF. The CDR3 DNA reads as TGTGCCAGCAGTGAAGCGCTGGGGAGATTAGACTTC.

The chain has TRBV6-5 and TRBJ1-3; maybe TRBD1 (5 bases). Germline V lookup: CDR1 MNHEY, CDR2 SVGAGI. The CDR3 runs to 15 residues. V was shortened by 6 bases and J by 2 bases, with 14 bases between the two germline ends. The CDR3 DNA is TGTGCCAGCAGGATGGACAAGACCGCTGGAAACACCATATATTTT. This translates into CASRMDKTAGNTIYF.

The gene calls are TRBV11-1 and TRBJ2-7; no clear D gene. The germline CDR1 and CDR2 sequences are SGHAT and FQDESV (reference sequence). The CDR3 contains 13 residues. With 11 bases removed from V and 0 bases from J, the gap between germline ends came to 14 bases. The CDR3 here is CAVRPPGSYEQYF. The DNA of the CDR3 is TGTGCCGTTCGTCCCCCCGGCTCCTACGAGCAGTACTTC.

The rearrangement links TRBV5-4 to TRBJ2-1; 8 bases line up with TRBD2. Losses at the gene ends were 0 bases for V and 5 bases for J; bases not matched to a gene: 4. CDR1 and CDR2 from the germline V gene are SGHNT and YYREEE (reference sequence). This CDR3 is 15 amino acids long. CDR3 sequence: CASSLESGGNNEQFF. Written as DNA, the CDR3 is TGTGCCAGCAGCTTGGAATCGGGGGGGAACAATGAGCAGTTCTTC.

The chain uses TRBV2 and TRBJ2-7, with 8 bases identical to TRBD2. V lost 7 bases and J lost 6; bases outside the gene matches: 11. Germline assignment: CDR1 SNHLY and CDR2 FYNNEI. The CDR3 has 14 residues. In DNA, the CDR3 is TGTGCCAGCACCCCGGGACTAGTCTGGGGCGAGCAGTACTTC. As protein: CASTPGLVWGEQYF.

The CDR3 bases are TGCGCCAGCAGCCAGTGGACAGGGGGATCGCACTATGGCTACACCTTC. Its protein is CASSQWTGGSHYGYTF. The chain links TRBV4-1 to TRBJ1-2; 10 bases are a match to TRBD1. Germline values: CDR1 MGHRA, CDR2 YSYEKL. There are 16 residues in the CDR3. Unmatched junction bases numbered 7, after V lost 3 bases and J lost 3 bases.

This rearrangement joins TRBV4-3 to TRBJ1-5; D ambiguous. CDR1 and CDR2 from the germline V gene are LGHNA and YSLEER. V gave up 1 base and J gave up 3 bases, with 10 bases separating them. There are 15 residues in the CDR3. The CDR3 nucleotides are TGCGCCAGCAGCCAAGTAGCGGAGCCCAATCAGCCCCAGCATTTT. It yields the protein CASSQVAEPNQPQHF.

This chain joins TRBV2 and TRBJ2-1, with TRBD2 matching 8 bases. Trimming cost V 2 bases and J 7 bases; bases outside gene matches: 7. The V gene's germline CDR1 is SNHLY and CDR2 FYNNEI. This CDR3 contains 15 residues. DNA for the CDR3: TGTGCCAGCAGTGAAACCGGACTAGCCAGTAATGAGCAGTTCTTC. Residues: CASSETGLASNEQFF. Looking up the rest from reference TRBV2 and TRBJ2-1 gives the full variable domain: EPEVTQTPSHQVTQMGQEVILRCVPISNHLYFYWYRQILGQKVEFLVSFYNNEISEKSEIFDDQFSVERPDGSNFTLKIRSTKLEDSAMYFCASSETGLASNEQFFGPGTRLTVL.

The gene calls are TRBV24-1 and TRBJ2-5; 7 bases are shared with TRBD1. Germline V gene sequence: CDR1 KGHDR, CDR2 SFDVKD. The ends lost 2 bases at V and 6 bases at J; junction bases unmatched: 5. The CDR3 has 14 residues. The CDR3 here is CATSDWAGGKTQYF. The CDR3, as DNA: TGTGCCACCAGTGATTGGGCAGGGGGAAAGACCCAGTACTTC.

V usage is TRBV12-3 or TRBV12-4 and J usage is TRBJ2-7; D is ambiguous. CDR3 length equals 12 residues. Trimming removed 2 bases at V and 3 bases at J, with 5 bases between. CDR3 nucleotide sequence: TGTGCCAGCAGTTTAATCGGCTACGAGCAGTACTTC. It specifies CASSLIGYEQYF.

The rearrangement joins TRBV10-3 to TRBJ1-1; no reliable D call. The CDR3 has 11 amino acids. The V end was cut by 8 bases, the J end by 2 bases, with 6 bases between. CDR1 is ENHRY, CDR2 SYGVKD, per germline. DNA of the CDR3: TGTGCCATCCGGACTAACACTGAAGCTTTCTTT. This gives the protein CAIRTNTEAFF.

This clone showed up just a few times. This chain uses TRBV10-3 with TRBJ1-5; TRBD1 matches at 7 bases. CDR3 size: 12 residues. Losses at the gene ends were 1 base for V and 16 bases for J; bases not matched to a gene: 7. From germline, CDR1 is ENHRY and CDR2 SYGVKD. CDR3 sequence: CAISEFDRVRHF. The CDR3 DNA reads TGTGCCATCAGTGAGTTCGACAGGGTGCGTCATTTT.

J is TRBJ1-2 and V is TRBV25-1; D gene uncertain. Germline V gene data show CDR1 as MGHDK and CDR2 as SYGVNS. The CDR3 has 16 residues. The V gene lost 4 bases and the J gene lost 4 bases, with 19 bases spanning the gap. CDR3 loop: CASSGLDPRRGYGYTF. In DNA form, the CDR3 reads TGTGCCAGCAGTGGACTTGACCCTAGGCGGGGCTATGGCTACACCTTC.